Listed here are 19 T cell receptor beta chains from one sample, sequenced in a study of shared clonotypes between healthy human individuals. The assay was immunoSEQ multiplex PCR, and TCRdb's table has in-frame clones only and misses some. This sample has 110,000 or so clones, with around 71% found just once. Sample: memory CD8+ T cells sorted from blood. Subset of the sample: CD45RO+ cells pooled with CCR7-negative TemRA cells. The receptors derive from a woman aged 25 to 39 in good health.

This clone was seen a handful of times. This chain joins TRBV5-4 and TRBJ2-7; no clear D gene. CDR1 is SGHNT and CDR2 is YYREEE in the germline V gene (reference sequence). V was cut by 4 bases and J by 1 base, with 12 bases left in between. This CDR3 region has 14 residues. Written as DNA, the CDR3 is TGTGCCAGCAGCCAGGTTGACGAGTCCTACGAGCAGTACTTC. It translates to CASSQVDESYEQYF.

The gene calls are TRBV9 and TRBJ2-3, with D maybe TRBD2 (6 bases). Germline loops: CDR1 SGDLS, CDR2 YYNGEE. The CDR3 consists of 15 residues. V lost 0 bases and J 0 bases, leaving 8 bases between the germline ends. CDR3 nucleotides: TGTGCCAGCAGCGTAGGCGGGGAAAGCACAGATACGCAGTATTTT. It yields the protein CASSVGGESTDTQYF.

The chain is built from TRBV7-2 and TRBJ1-2, with 12 bases fitting TRBD1. The CDR3 runs to 16 residues. V dropped 1 base and J dropped 2; count of bases not matched to a gene: 2. In germline, CDR1 is SGHTA, CDR2 FQGNSA. The CDR3 loop reads CASSLGGTGGNYGYTF. The CDR3 DNA follows: TGTGCCAGCAGCTTAGGTGGGACAGGGGGCAACTATGGCTACACCTTC.

Only a few counts were recorded for this clone. The genes are TRBV11-2 and TRBJ2-7; D gene ambiguous. Germline CDR1 is SGHAT and CDR2 is FQNNGV. Trimming removed 1 base from V and 7 bases from J, with 11 bases in between. This CDR3 spans 13 amino acids. The CDR3 loop is CASSLAVLREQYF. CDR3 bases: TGTGCCAGCAGCTTAGCGGTCCTTCGGGAGCAGTACTTC. The whole variable domain, remainder taken from reference TRBV11-2 and TRBJ2-7, is EAGVAQSPRYKIIEKRQSVAFWCNPISGHATLYWYQQILGQGPKLLIQFQNNGVVDDSQLPKDRFSAERLKGVDSTLKIQPAKLEDSAVYLCASSLAVLREQYFGPGTRLTVT.

The V gene is TRBV5-4, the J gene TRBJ1-1, with D perhaps matching TRBD1 (5 bases). The V end lost 5 bases, the J end lost 1 base, and 12 bases lay between the germline ends. The CDR3 is 14 amino acids. Per the germline V gene, CDR1 is SGHNT and CDR2 is YYREEE (reference sequence). The CDR3 reads CASRWDRGNTEAFF. CDR3 nucleotides: TGTGCCAGCAGGTGGGACCGTGGGAACACTGAAGCTTTCTTT.

V gene TRBV28 combines with J gene TRBJ2-7; no definite D call. The CDR3 sequence is 13 residues long. Germline CDR1 and CDR2: MDHEN and SYDVKM. V was shortened by 8 bases and J by 1 base, with 12 bases between the two germline ends. For the CDR3, the DNA is TGTGCCAGCGAGAATCGACGGTCCTACGAGCAGTACTTC. Encoded protein: CASENRRSYEQYF.

This clone has a count of ten or more. The chain joins TRBV28 to TRBJ2-7, with 10 nucleotides matching TRBD2. There are 14 residues in the CDR3. Trimming cost V 5 bases and J 2 bases; bases outside gene matches: 3. Germline V gene data show CDR1 as MDHEN and CDR2 as SYDVKM. CDR3: CASSPSGRPYEQYF. Here the CDR3 DNA reads TGTGCCAGCAGTCCTAGCGGGAGACCCTACGAGCAGTACTTC.

V is TRBV19 and J is TRBJ1-5; the D gene is possibly TRBD1 (6 bases). CDR1 is LNHDA, CDR2 SQIVND, per germline (reference sequence). The ends were cut back, 4 bases at V and 5 bases at J, with 12 bases in the middle. This CDR3 is 14 amino acids long. For the CDR3, the DNA is TGTGCCAGTAGTACCCGGGACAACTATCAGCCCCAGCATTTT. Translated: CASSTRDNYQPQHF.

The chain links TRBV5-1 to TRBJ2-7; 7 positions match TRBD2. The CDR3 sequence is 13 residues long. Germline values: CDR1 SGHRS, CDR2 YFSETQ. The ends lost 0 bases at V and 5 bases at J; junction bases unmatched: 2. As DNA, the CDR3 is TGCGCCAGCAGCTTGGCGGGGGGAAACGAGCAGTACTTC. This sequence encodes CASSLAGGNEQYF.

The chain links TRBV27 to TRBJ2-5; D ambiguous. The CDR3 runs 13 residues. Germline V lookup: CDR1 MNHEY, CDR2 SMNVEV (reference sequence). V lost 8 bases to trimming and J lost 5 bases, with 15 bases between them. Here the CDR3 reads CASASSGPETQYF. The CDR3 nucleotides read TGTGCCAGCGCCTCTTCTGGTCCCGAGACCCAGTACTTC.

The chain employs TRBV5-5 and TRBJ1-2; D unclear. Germline values: CDR1 SGHKS, CDR2 YYEKEE (reference sequence). V was trimmed by 1 base and J by 6 bases, leaving 16 bases between them. The CDR3 is 15 amino acids. The CDR3 DNA is TGTGCCAGCAGCTTGAGTCGGAGGATGGCGAATGGCTACACCTTC. It specifies CASSLSRRMANGYTF.

The V and J genes are TRBV7-8 and TRBJ2-3; D may be TRBD2 (5 bases). The germline V gene has CDR1 SGHVS and CDR2 FQNEAQ. The ends were cut back, 1 base at V and 6 bases at J, with 14 bases in the middle. This CDR3 region has 15 residues. CDR3 sequence (DNA): TGTGCCAGCAGCTTAGAAAGTAGCGTATACGATACGCAGTATTTT. As protein: CASSLESSVYDTQYF.

This clone occurred once. In DNA, the CDR3 is TGTGCCAGCAGTTTGCAGGGTGAGGGGTACTACGAGCAGTACTTC. It is translated as CASSLQGEGYYEQYF. This chain uses TRBV6-1 with TRBJ2-7; tentatively, D is TRBD1 or TRBD2 (5 bases each). The V and J ends lost 5 bases and 3 bases respectively, with 17 bases between them. CDR1 and CDR2 from the germline V gene are MNHNS and SASEGT. The CDR3 sequence is 15 residues long.

This clone was detected only a few times. In nucleotides, the CDR3 is TGTGCCAGCAGTGACTCGAGCCAGGTTACTGAGCAGTTCTTC. It encodes CASSDSSQVTEQFF. The rearrangement uses TRBV6-4 and TRBJ2-1; D remains unclear. The germline V gene encodes CDR1 MRHNA and CDR2 SNTAGT. Trimming shortened V by 0 bases and J by 9 bases, and 12 bases separated the two germline ends. The CDR3 consists of 14 residues.

The J gene is TRBJ2-7, the V gene TRBV4-2, with 10 bases identical to TRBD1. The CDR3 contains 15 residues. Germline V CDR1 and CDR2: LGHNA, YNFKEQ. J was trimmed by 0 bases and V by 4 bases; bases with no gene match: 3. The CDR3 DNA reads TGTGCCAGCAGCCTTGGGGACAGGGGCTCCTACGAGCAGTACTTC. Translation: CASSLGDRGSYEQYF.

This CDR3 reads CASRRDSRGRNTIYF. In nucleotides, the CDR3 is TGCGCCAGCAGACGGGACAGCCGGGGGAGAAACACCATATATTTT. J is TRBJ1-3 and V is TRBV5-1, with 7 positions matching TRBD1. The CDR3 totals 15 residues. Germline CDR1 SGHRS, CDR2 YFSETQ. With 5 bases clipped from V and 5 bases from J, the junction kept 10 bases outside the gene matches.

This clone was observed once. J is TRBJ2-3 and V is TRBV29-1, with 8 positions matching TRBD2. Germline V CDR1 and CDR2: SQVTM, ANQGSEA. CDR3 length equals 16 residues. V lost 4 bases and J lost 0; bases outside the gene matches: 9. The CDR3 region is CSVVVAASGSTDTQYF. Written as DNA, the CDR3 is TGCAGCGTTGTCGTGGCGGCTAGCGGGAGCACAGATACGCAGTATTTT.

The chain employs TRBV7-2 and TRBJ2-7, with 9 bases fitting TRBD2. This CDR3 is built from 16 residues. Germline CDR1 SGHTA, CDR2 FQGNSA. Unmatched junction bases numbered 6, after V lost 2 bases and J lost 1 base. The chain's CDR3 is CASSLMAGGLSYEQYF. DNA for the CDR3: TGTGCCAGCAGCTTAATGGCGGGAGGGTTGTCCTACGAGCAGTACTTC.

The chain joins TRBV20-1 to TRBJ2-5; D remains unclear. Trimming removed 6 bases at V and 3 bases at J, with 8 bases between. The CDR3 has 11 residues. Germline CDR1 is DFQATT and CDR2 is SNEGSKA (reference sequence). The CDR3 here is CSARWEETQYF. The DNA for the CDR3 is TGCAGTGCCAGGTGGGAAGAGACCCAGTACTTC.